The 14 T cell receptor beta chains reported below all come from one sample, sequenced in a study of regulatory T cells in long-lasting Graves disease. Building the TCR beta libraries relied on iRepertoire HTBI primers, and CDR3 regions underwent Arm-PCR. TCRdb reanalysed the multiplex PCR reads using MiXCR and keeps one entry per CDR3 protein. Of under 250,000 distinct CDR3 sequences listed, around a fifth were seen once; the top ten hold 12%. This sample's time point: newly diagnosed GD, antithyroid drugs for less than 3 months. Isolated PBMC RNA provided the starting material for the TCR library. The same specimen was also included in a second study, on T cells in Graves' hyperthyroidism and ophthalmopathy.

The sequences come from peripheral blood mononuclear cells (PBMCs), collected at new diagnosis, from a patient treated with antithyroid drugs. These receptors all come from a woman under 40 with Graves disease.

This clonotype has ten or more counts. This chain connects TRBV28 to TRBJ2-5; 8 positions agree with TRBD1. V lost 6 bases, J lost 4 bases, and 10 bases stayed unmatched. The CDR3 totals 15 residues. Germline V CDR1 and CDR2: MDHEN, SYDVKM. The CDR3 region has the DNA TGTGCCAGCAGAAAAGACAGGGGAGGCCGAGAGACCCAGTACTTC. It codes for CASRKDRGGRETQYF.

There are a few counts of this clonotype. The chain carries TRBV20-1 and TRBJ2-2, with TRBD2 identical over 12 bases. With 1 base clipped from V and 3 bases from J, the junction kept 3 bases outside the gene matches. Germline lookup yields CDR1 DFQATT and CDR2 SNEGSKA (reference sequence). CDR3 length: 16 residues. The CDR3 DNA reads TGCAGTGCTAGAGGACTAGCGGGAGAGGACACCGGGGAGCTGTTTTTT. It codes for CSARGLAGEDTGELFF.

A remark on this clonotype: The junction departs from the called germline gene at one end, perhaps through a read error. The rearrangement uses TRBV4-1 and TRBJ1-3; the match to TRBD1 covers 8 bases. The germline CDR1 and CDR2 sequences are MGHRA and YSYEKL. The CDR3 consists of 14 residues. In DNA, the CDR3 is TGCGCCAGCAGCCAGGGACAGGCTGGAAACACCATGTATTTT. It codes for CASSQGQAGNTMYF.

The sample holds a few counts of this clonotype. The V and J genes are TRBV20-1 and TRBJ1-6; tentative D call: TRBD1 (6 bases). CDR1 and CDR2 from the germline V gene are DFQATT and SNEGSKA (reference sequence). The ends were cut back, 4 bases at V and 0 bases at J, with 13 bases in the middle. The CDR3 consists of 16 residues. CDR3 coding DNA: TGCAGTGCTATTTTAAGGGGGAGCTCCTATAATTCACCCCTCCACTTT. Its protein is CSAILRGSSYNSPLHF.

A single count supports this clonotype. A read error may produce the germline difference seen at one junction end. J is TRBJ2-1 and V is TRBV12-3 or TRBV12-4; 11 nucleotides align to TRBD2. CDR3 length: 14 residues. This CDR3 reads CTSRLAGGSNEQFF. The CDR3 nucleotides read TGTACCAGCAGGTTAGCGGGGGGGTCCAATGAGCAGTTCTTC.

As concerns this clonotype: The junction does not match germline at one end; this may be a read error. This chain connects TRBV2 to TRBJ1-2; D possibly corresponds to TRBD1 (6 bases). The CDR3 loop spans 14 amino acids. Germline V gene data show CDR1 as SNHLY and CDR2 as FYNNEI. CDR3 in amino acids: CASRLTGANYGYAF. CDR3 in DNA: TGTGCCAGCAGGCTGACAGGAGCTAACTATGGCTACGCCTTC.

This chain connects TRBV19 to TRBJ2-5; D is possibly TRBD2 (6 bases). The CDR3 has 14 amino acids. Germline V gene lookup returns CDR1 LNHDA and CDR2 SQIVND (reference sequence). Trimming cost V 5 bases and J 3 bases, with 13 bases left between them. The DNA for the CDR3 is TGTGCCAGTAGTGTGGCAGGAGGGGAAGAGACCCAGTACTTC. Amino acid sequence: CASSVAGGEETQYF. Variable domain in full (rest from reference TRBV19 and TRBJ2-5): DGGITQSPKYLFRKEGQNVTLSCEQNLNHDAMYWYRQDPGQGLRLIYYSQIVNDFQKGDIAEGYSVSREKKESFPLTVTSAQKNPTAFYLCASSVAGGEETQYFGPGTRLLVL.

As concerns this clonotype: This probably arose from a read error, given a far larger clone one base away. The rearrangement joins TRBV11-2 to TRBJ1-1; D is undetermined. Per the germline V gene, CDR1 is SGHAT and CDR2 is FQNNGV. The CDR3 spans 14 residues. The chain's CDR3 is CANSLIGRNTEAFF. In DNA, the CDR3 is TGTGCCAACAGCTTAATAGGACGGAACACTGAAGCTTTCTTT.

The genes are TRBV12-5 and TRBJ2-5; 10 bases are shared with TRBD2. This CDR3 region has 16 residues. Looked up from germline, CDR1 is LGHNT and CDR2 is FRNRAP. Trimming at V came to 5 bases and at J to 3 bases, leaving 9 bases not matched to a gene. The CDR3 protein is CASGPASGGHKETQYF. For the CDR3, the DNA is TGTGCTAGTGGTCCTGCTAGCGGGGGCCACAAAGAGACCCAGTACTTC.

This clonotype was counted only a few times. The chain employs TRBV4-2 and TRBJ2-2; D tentatively fits TRBD1 or TRBD2 (5 bases each). The germline V gene has CDR1 LGHNA and CDR2 YNFKEQ. Trimming shortened V by 3 bases and J by 2 bases, and 13 bases separated the two germline ends. The length of the CDR3 is 16 residues. This chain's CDR3 is CASSHKGTANTGELFF. CDR3 sequence (DNA): TGTGCCAGCAGCCATAAAGGGACCGCTAACACCGGGGAGCTGTTTTTT.

This clonotype was seen ten or more times. The chain is built from TRBV30 and TRBJ1-1; D is perhaps TRBD1 (5 bases). CDR1 is GTSNPN and CDR2 is SVGIG in the germline V gene (reference sequence). The CDR3 totals 15 residues. The V and J ends lost 1 base and 5 bases respectively, with 17 bases between them. The CDR3 coding sequence is TGTGCCTGGAGTGGGGCTCGGCAGGGTGCAACTGAAGCTTTCTTT. Encoded protein: CAWSGARQGATEAFF.

The table lists this clonotype with many counts. V and J are TRBV4-1 and TRBJ1-1; D not certain. CDR1 is MGHRA and CDR2 is YSYEKL in the germline V gene. The V end was cut by 2 bases, the J end by 6 bases, with 13 bases between. This CDR3 is 14 amino acids long. The CDR3 region has the DNA TGCGCCAGCAGCCAACCCAGGAGGAGTCCTGAAGCTTTCTTT. This gives the protein CASSQPRRSPEAFF.

There are many counts of this clonotype. The chain couples TRBV12-5 to TRBJ1-5; D remains unclear. This CDR3 is 15 amino acids long. Germline lookup yields CDR1 LGHNT and CDR2 FRNRAP. V dropped 0 bases and J dropped 6 bases, with 12 bases sitting between them. This CDR3 reads CASGLVLRNRQPQHF. The CDR3 DNA reads as TGTGCTAGTGGTTTGGTACTAAGGAATCGTCAGCCCCAGCATTTT.

This clonotype was detected ten times or more. The V and J genes are TRBV20-1 and TRBJ2-5; 8 nucleotides line up with TRBD2. This CDR3 contains 16 residues. The junction had 9 bases not matched to a gene; V was cut back by 0 bases and J by 3 bases. Germline-derived CDR1 and CDR2 are DFQATT and SNEGSKA (reference sequence). The CDR3 loop is CSARDFLGRGEETQYF. CDR3 nucleotides: TGCAGTGCTAGAGATTTCTTGGGGCGGGGGGAAGAGACCCAGTACTTC.